This T cell receptor beta chain appears in the sequencing data of a study of shared clonotypes between healthy human individuals. At the level of the study: CD4 naive and CD4 memory each took three plates per donor, while CD8 naive took two and CD8 memory one.

This was a deep-level run. 150 to 250 ng DNA, 25,000 to 35,000 T cell genomes, went into each sorted-subset replicate PCR. Only in-frame clones appear in the TCRdb table, and some are missing; sequencing was by immunoSEQ multiplex PCR. This table holds approximately 340,000 clones, 74% found once. All donors were healthy HIV-negative adults lacking recent acute infections or vaccinations. This CDR3 has 15 amino acids. The germline CDR1 and CDR2 sequences are MDHEN and SYDVKM. V lost 5 bases and J 4 bases, leaving 15 bases between the germline ends. This clone showed up just a few times. The chain is built from TRBV28 and TRBJ1-5; D may be TRBD1 (5 bases). Sequencing was performed on memory CD4+ T cells sorted from blood. Documented subset: CD45RA-negative fraction. The clonotype originates from a man aged 25 to 40 in good health. The CDR3 nucleotides read TGTGCCAGCAGTCCACACCAGGGCCTTAATCAGCCCCAGCATTTT. This translates into CASSPHQGLNQPQHF.